This entry features one T cell receptor beta chain sequence. Its specificity is unknown. Every donor provided one blood sample measuring less than 3 ml. TCRdb processed the 5' RACE reads again and assigns one entry to each CDR3 protein, with no DNA. The specimen's table records approximately 390,000 distinct CDR3 sequences. This specimen belongs to a study of monozygotic twins with inflammatory bowel disease. Study findings and constraints: A reduction in TCRbeta diversity (inverse Simpson) was seen in IBD patients relative to healthy co-twins.

The sequenced material came from blood. The clonotype originates from a human donor with ulcerative colitis or Crohn's disease, or a healthy co-twin of an affected twin (not recorded which).

Here the CDR3 reads CASSLSGPRTF. The rearrangement links TRBV12-3 or TRBV12-4 to TRBJ1-2. This CDR3 has 11 residues.